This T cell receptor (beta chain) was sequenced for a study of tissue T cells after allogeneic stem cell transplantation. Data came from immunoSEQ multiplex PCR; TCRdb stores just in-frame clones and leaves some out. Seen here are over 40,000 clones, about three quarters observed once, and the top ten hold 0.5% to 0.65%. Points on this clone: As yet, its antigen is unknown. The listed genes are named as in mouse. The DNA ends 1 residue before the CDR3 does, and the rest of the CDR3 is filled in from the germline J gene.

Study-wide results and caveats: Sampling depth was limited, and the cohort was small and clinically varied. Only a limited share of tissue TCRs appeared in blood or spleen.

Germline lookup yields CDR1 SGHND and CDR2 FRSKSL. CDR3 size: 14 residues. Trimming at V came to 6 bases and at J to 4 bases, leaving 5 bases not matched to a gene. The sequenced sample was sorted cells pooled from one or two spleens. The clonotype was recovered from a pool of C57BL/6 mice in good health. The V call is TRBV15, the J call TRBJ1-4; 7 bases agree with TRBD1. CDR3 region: CASSRDRDNERLFF. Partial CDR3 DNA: TGTGCCAGCAGCCGGGACAGAGACAACGAAAGATTATTT.